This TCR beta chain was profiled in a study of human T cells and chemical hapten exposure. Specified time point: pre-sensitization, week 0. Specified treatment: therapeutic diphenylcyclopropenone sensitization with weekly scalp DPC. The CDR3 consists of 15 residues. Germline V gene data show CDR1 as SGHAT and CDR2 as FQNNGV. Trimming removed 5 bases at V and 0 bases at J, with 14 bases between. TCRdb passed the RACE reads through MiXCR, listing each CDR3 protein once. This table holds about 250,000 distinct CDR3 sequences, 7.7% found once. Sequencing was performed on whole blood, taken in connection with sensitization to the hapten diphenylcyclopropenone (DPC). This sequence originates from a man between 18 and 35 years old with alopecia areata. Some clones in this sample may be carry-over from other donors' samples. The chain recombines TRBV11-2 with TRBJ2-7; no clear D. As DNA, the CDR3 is TGTGCCAGCAGCCAACCCCCGGCCAGCTCCTACGAGCAGTACTTC. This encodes CASSQPPASSYEQYF.